These T cell receptor beta chains were read from a single sample in a study of T cell responses to AZD1222 COVID-19 vaccine. Here immunoSEQ multiplex PCR was the method, and the copy in TCRdb shows in-frame clones only, minus some. Of 95,000 to 100,000 clones listed, 70% to 90% are singletons. The input for sequencing was peripheral blood, taken 28 days after the second AZD1222 dose. Receptors were obtained from an adult who received the AZD1222 COVID-19 vaccine. Both conserved end residues are part of each CDR3. A D gene is named only where the DNA matches it firmly. The size entry is marked missing in some rows and otherwise reads once, few, many or a size class.

>TRBV7-9|TRBJ2-7|-|TRBD2
TGTGCCAGCAGCTTATTAGTTCCCCTAGCGGTTGGACCCTACGAGCAGTACTTC
CASSLLVPLAVGPYEQYF
>TRBV6-5|TRBJ1-1|-|-
TGTGCCAGCAGTTATGTGCGAGGGTTAGTTCGGACTGAAGCTTTCTTT
CASSYVRGLVRTEAFF
>TRBV6-2/TRBV6-3|TRBJ2-5|-|TRBD1
TGTGCCAGCAGCCGTGACAGGGTGGAGACCCAGTACTTC
CASSRDRVETQYF
>TRBV2|TRBJ2-5|-|TRBD1
TGTGCCAGCACCGGACAGGGGGGCGAAGAGACCCAGTACTTC
CASTGQGGEETQYF
>TRBV19|TRBJ2-7|-|-
TGTGCCAGTAGTATAGAGGGCGACTTCTACGAGCAGTACTTC
CASSIEGDFYEQYF
>TRBV7-8|TRBJ1-5|-|TRBD1
TGTGCCAGCAGCACAGGGGGGGATCAGCCCCAGCATTTT
CASSTGGDQPQHF
>TRBV13|TRBJ2-1|-|-
TGTGCCAGCAGCTTAGACTCTCACAATGAGCAGTTCTTC
CASSLDSHNEQFF
>TRBV28|TRBJ1-1|-|-
TGTGCCAGCAGTTTTCGATCGAACACTGAAGCTTTCTTT
CASSFRSNTEAFF
>TRBV6-6|TRBJ1-2|-|TRBD1
TGTGCCAGCAGTTACTCGAGGGACAGGGGAAGAAATGGCTACACCTTC
CASSYSRDRGRNGYTF
>TRBV28|TRBJ1-5|once|-
TGTGCCAGCAGTTTGCCCTCTTTAGTCGGTGGGGGCAATCAGCCCCAGCATTTT
CASSLPSLVGGGNQPQHF
>TRBV7-9|TRBJ1-1|-|-
TGTGCCAGCAGCTTAGCTCAGGACAGCGAAGCTTTCTTT
CASSLAQDSEAFF
>TRBV9|TRBJ1-1|few|-
TGTGCCAGCACTAAGGGGGTAAACACTGAAGCTTTCTTT
CASTKGVNTEAFF
>TRBV5-4|TRBJ2-5|-|TRBD2
TGTGCCAGCAGCGCGGGAGGGGCGGGGCAAGAGACCCAGTACTTC
CASSAGGAGQETQYF
>TRBV3-1/TRBV3-2|TRBJ2-3|-|-
TGTGCCAGCAGCCAGGACCCCACGTCAGATACGCAGTATTTT
CASSQDPTSDTQYF
>TRBV7-2|TRBJ2-7|-|TRBD2
TGTGCCAGCAGCTTCACTAGCGGGAGCGGCGAGCAGTACTTC
CASSFTSGSGEQYF
>TRBV25-1|TRBJ2-7|-|TRBD1
TGTGCCAGCAGTGAGCGGGACAGGGCCTACGAGCAGTACTTC
CASSERDRAYEQYF
>TRBV19|TRBJ2-6|-|-
TGTGCCAGTAGTACGACACGCGTAACGACATCTGGGGCCAACGTCCTGACTTTC
CASSTTRVTTSGANVLTF
>TRBV4-2|TRBJ1-2|-|TRBD1
TGTGCCAGCAGCCAAGAAGACCAGGGGGCATACGACTATGGCTACACCTTC
CASSQEDQGAYDYGYTF
>TRBV24-1|TRBJ2-3|-|TRBD1
TGTGCCACCAGTGATCCACAGGGGGTAGGAGATACGCAGTATTTT
CATSDPQGVGDTQYF
>TRBV5-4|TRBJ1-3|-|TRBD1
TGTGCCAGCAGCCCGGACAGGCTTAACACCATATATTTT
CASSPDRLNTIYF
>TRBV19|TRBJ2-2|once|-
TGTGCCAGTAGTATGGGCCTTTACACCGGGGAGCTGTTTTTT
CASSMGLYTGELFF
>TRBV10-3|TRBJ2-7|-|-
TGTGCCAGCCATGCCCCAGATTCCTACGAGCAGTACTTC
CASHAPDSYEQYF
>TRBV4-3|TRBJ1-1|-|-
TGCGCCAGCAGCCGGAGTCAGCAGGGAAACACTGAAGCTTTCTTT
CASSRSQQGNTEAFF
>TRBV5-1|TRBJ2-2|-|TRBD1
TGCGCCAGCAATTTCTGGGACAGGAACACCGGGGAGCTGTTTTTT
CASNFWDRNTGELFF
>TRBV19|TRBJ1-4|-|-
TGTGCCAGTAGTCCCTCCGCGTTGCCTAATGAAAAACTGTTTTTT
CASSPSALPNEKLFF
>TRBV14|TRBJ2-7|-|-
TGTGCCAGCAGCCAAGATTTAGCGTCTGCTTCTTACGAGCAGTACTTC
CASSQDLASASYEQYF
>TRBV9|TRBJ1-2|-|TRBD1
TGTGCCAGCAGCTTCAGACAGGGGGCCAGTTATGGCTACACCTTC
CASSFRQGASYGYTF
>TRBV11-2|TRBJ1-4|medium-sized|TRBD1
TGTGCCAGCAGCGGAAGGACAGGGGGCTTTACTAATGAAAAACTGTTTTTT
CASSGRTGGFTNEKLFF
>TRBV7-9|TRBJ2-3|-|-
TGTGCCAGCAGTCTCCAGCTGACAATCACAGATACGCAGTATTTT
CASSLQLTITDTQYF
>TRBV6-1|TRBJ1-5|-|-
TGTGCCAGCAGTGAAGCGACTCATAGCAATCAGCCCCAGCATTTT
CASSEATHSNQPQHF
>TRBV2|TRBJ1-1|-|-
TGTGCCAGCAGTGAAGTGGGCGGGCCTTTCTTT
CASSEVGGPFF
>TRBV5-6|TRBJ2-7|-|-
TGTGCCAGCAGCCGCAGGGAGGCGAGCTCCTACGAGCAGTACTTC
CASSRREASSYEQYF
>TRBV6-5|TRBJ2-7|few|-
TGTGCCAGCAGTTACTCGATCGGTGCAGAGCAGTACTTC
CASSYSIGAEQYF
>TRBV30|TRBJ1-6|-|TRBD1
TGTGCCTGGAGTGGATCCCGGACAGGGAGCTCCTATAATTCACCCCTCCACTTT
CAWSGSRTGSSYNSPLHF
>TRBV28|TRBJ2-7|-|TRBD2
TGTGCCAGCAGCCCGAGGGGGTCCGGACCTAGCGGGAGCTCCTACGAGCAGTACTTC
CASSPRGSGPSGSSYEQYF
>TRBV6-2/TRBV6-3|TRBJ1-2|-|-
TGTGCCAGCAGTTACCCCCTTGCGGCTATCTATGGCTACACCTTC
CASSYPLAAIYGYTF
>TRBV5-1|TRBJ1-6|few|-
TGCGCCAGCAGCGGGGCAGACAGGAATTCACCCCTCCACTTT
CASSGADRNSPLHF
>TRBV27|TRBJ2-1|-|TRBD2
TGTGCCAGCAGAGGGGCTAGCGGGATTTACAATGAGCAGTTCTTC
CASRGASGIYNEQFF
>TRBV5-1|TRBJ2-3|-|-
TGCGCCAGCAAGACGGAGTTTAGCACAGATACGCAGTATTTT
CASKTEFSTDTQYF
>TRBV7-8|TRBJ1-4|-|TRBD1
TGTGCCAGCAGCTTAAAGGGACAGAATGAAAAACTGTTTTTT
CASSLKGQNEKLFF